The rows below give T cell receptor beta chains drawn from one sample of a study of T cell changes during pregnancy in multiple sclerosis. The data were produced by immunoSEQ multiplex PCR, yet TCRdb's version contains in-frame clones alone and is incomplete. The data contain approximately 60,000 clones, 94% of them singletons. The input for sequencing was CD8+ T cells from peripheral blood mononuclear cells, taken in the third trimester of pregnancy. The receptor set was obtained from a female donor with multiple sclerosis, enrolled in a pregnancy study. Each CDR3 is given with its conserved first and last residue. The D gene is left open where the match is weak. The listing skips clone size in some rows; elsewhere it reads once, few, many or a size class.

J gene | clone size | D gene | CDR3 length | V gene | CDR3 DNA | CDR3 protein
TRBJ2-1 | - | TRBD2 | 18 | TRBV7-9 | TGTGCCAGCAGCTCGGGACTAGCGGGAGAGTTACCTTCCGATGAGCAGTTCTTC | CASSSGLAGELPSDEQFF
TRBJ2-7 | - | TRBD2 | 16 | TRBV6-1 | TGTGCCAGCAGTGAAGGAGGGGGACTAGCGGCTTACGAGCAGTACTTC | CASSEGGGLAAYEQYF
TRBJ2-7 | - | - | 14 | TRBV28 | TGTGCCAGCAGTCCGCGGGGAACCTCCTACGAGCAGTACTTC | CASSPRGTSYEQYF
TRBJ1-1 | - | - | 15 | TRBV5-5 | TGTGCCAGCAGCTTGTCCGAGAACAGGAACACTGAAGCTTTCTTT | CASSLSENRNTEAFF
TRBJ2-3 | - | - | 16 | TRBV4-1 | TGCGCCAGCAGCCCGAACCCGGGACTTAGCACAGATACGCAGTATTTT | CASSPNPGLSTDTQYF
TRBJ2-3 | - | TRBD1 | 18 | TRBV4-3 | TGCGCCAGCAGCCAAGATCCCGGGACAGAGACTAGCACAGATACGCAGTATTTT | CASSQDPGTETSTDTQYF
TRBJ2-1 | - | - | 14 | TRBV7-9 | TGTGCCAGCAGCTTAGGGTCAGCCTACAATGAGCAGTTCTTC | CASSLGSAYNEQFF
TRBJ2-7 | - | TRBD1 | 15 | TRBV5-4 | TGTGCCAGCAGCCGAGACAGGGGTGACTCCTACGAGCAGTACTTC | CASSRDRGDSYEQYF
TRBJ2-3 | once | - | 15 | TRBV9 | TGTGCCAGCAGCGTAGGCACTTCAGGGGCAGATACGCAGTATTTT | CASSVGTSGADTQYF
TRBJ2-2 | once | TRBD1 | 15 | TRBV5-4 | TGTGCCAGCAGCGCGGACAGGGGGTATACCGGGGAGCTGTTTTTT | CASSADRGYTGELFF
TRBJ2-3 | - | - | 15 | TRBV7-2 | TGTGCCAGCAGCCCGACCGGCGGATACACAGATACGCAGTATTTT | CASSPTGGYTDTQYF
TRBJ2-7 | once | - | 15 | TRBV5-5 | TGTGCCAGCAGCTTCACCAGCGGGCCCGCAAACGAGCAGTACTTC | CASSFTSGPANEQYF
TRBJ1-2 | - | TRBD1 | 17 | TRBV5-6 | TGTGCCAGCAGCCGACCGACGGACAGGGGGCCTCTCTATGGCTACACCTTC | CASSRPTDRGPLYGYTF
TRBJ2-1 | - | TRBD2 | 16 | TRBV9 | TGTGCCAGCAGCCCCAACCCGAGGGGACTATTCCATGAGCAGTTCTTC | CASSPNPRGLFHEQFF
TRBJ2-3 | - | TRBD1 | 16 | TRBV25-1 | TGTGCCAGCAGTGTCCGACGACAGGGTCGGGCAGATACGCAGTATTTT | CASSVRRQGRADTQYF